Listed here are 20 T cell receptor beta chains from one sample, sequenced in a study of cytomegalovirus exposure and HLA in healthy donors. The data were produced by immunoSEQ multiplex PCR, yet TCRdb's version contains in-frame clones alone and is incomplete. The data hold 150,000 to 200,000 clones, with 91% observed a single time. Sequenced: PBMCs. These receptors all come from a young woman in good health and CMV-seropositive.

The CDR3 DNA sequence: TGTGCCAGCAGCTCCTCCGGGACAGGGGATGAAAAACTGTTTTTT. Translated: CASSSSGTGDEKLFF. The chain has TRBV5-4 and TRBJ1-4; 10 nucleotides match TRBD1. CDR1 is SGHNT and CDR2 is YYREEE in the germline V gene (reference sequence). The CDR3 loop spans 15 amino acids. V lost 3 bases to trimming and J lost 6 bases; unmatched junction nucleotides: 5.

The V and J genes are TRBV9 and TRBJ2-1; 7 bases align to TRBD2. The CDR3 is made up of 20 amino acids. Germline trimming cut 0 bases from V and 0 bases from J; bases unmatched to any gene: 15. Germline V gene lookup returns CDR1 SGDLS and CDR2 YYNGEE. The CDR3 DNA reads as TGTGCCAGCAGCGTAGTGGGCGGGGGACCTTTCCAAAGCTCCTACAATGAGCAGTTCTTC. This encodes CASSVVGGGPFQSSYNEQFF. The full variable domain, rest sourced from reference TRBV9 and TRBJ2-1, is DSGVTQTPKHLITATGQRVTLRCSPRSGDLSVYWYQQSLDQGLQFLIQYYNGEERAKGNILERFSAQQFPDLHSELNLSSLELGDSALYFCASSVVGGGPFQSSYNEQFFGPGTRLTVL.

The V call is TRBV19, the J call TRBJ2-3; possible D gene TRBD1, 6 bases. V was clipped by 3 bases and J by 0 bases, with 10 bases between them. This CDR3 is 15 amino acids long. Germline values: CDR1 LNHDA, CDR2 SQIVND (reference sequence). CDR3 nucleotides: TGTGCCAGTAGTATGGGCAGGGGAAGCACAGATACGCAGTATTTT. The encoded protein is CASSMGRGSTDTQYF.

The chain links TRBV27 to TRBJ2-3; TRBD2 aligns across 11 bases. Trimming took 5 bases from V and 0 from J; bases not matched to a gene: 7. This CDR3 comprises 17 residues. Per the germline V gene, CDR1 is MNHEY and CDR2 is SMNVEV (reference sequence). Here the CDR3 DNA reads TGTGCCAGCAGTCCTGGGACTAGCGGTGCTAGCACAGATACGCAGTATTTT. Encoded protein: CASSPGTSGASTDTQYF.

The genes are TRBV5-6 and TRBJ1-6; 8 nucleotides match TRBD1. Germline V CDR1 and CDR2: SGHDT, YYEEEE. This CDR3 contains 15 residues. With 0 bases clipped from V and 5 bases from J, the junction kept 1 base outside the gene matches. As DNA, the CDR3 is TGTGCCAGCAGCTTGGGACAGGGGAATAATTCACCCCTCCACTTT. This sequence encodes CASSLGQGNNSPLHF.

J is TRBJ2-6 and V is TRBV19; D is possibly TRBD1 (7 bases). The CDR3 is 15 residues long. From germline, CDR1 is LNHDA and CDR2 SQIVND (reference sequence). V lost 5 bases and J lost 4, with 12 bases in between. CDR3 sequence: CASSLEGAGANVLTF. The DNA of the CDR3 is TGTGCCAGTAGTTTGGAGGGGGCAGGGGCCAACGTCCTGACTTTC.

The rearrangement uses TRBV5-1 and TRBJ2-1; D is perhaps TRBD2 (5 bases). The length of the CDR3 is 14 residues. The germline gives CDR1 SGHRS, CDR2 YFSETQ. Trimming took 0 bases from V and 5 from J, leaving 9 bases between them. This CDR3 reads CASSLGAGNNEQFF. The CDR3 nucleotides read TGCGCCAGCAGCTTGGGGGCGGGCAACAATGAGCAGTTCTTC.

Only one count was recorded for this clone. The chain employs TRBV7-2 and TRBJ1-4, with TRBD1 as a possible D gene (5 bases). Trimming pared 4 bases from V and 7 bases from J, leaving 16 bases between. The germline gives CDR1 SGHTA, CDR2 FQGNSA. The CDR3 sequence is 15 residues long. CDR3 DNA sequence: TGTGCCAGCAGCTCCCCGGCAGGGAGGGGTGAAAAACTGTTTTTT. Its translation is CASSSPAGRGEKLFF.

This chain uses TRBV7-6 with TRBJ2-1; the D gene is possibly TRBD1 (5 bases). Germline values: CDR1 SGHVS, CDR2 FNYEAQ. This CDR3 comprises 16 residues. Between the trimmed V and J ends, which lost 4 bases and 1 base, there was a span of 14 bases. CDR3 loop: CASSSLSGKSYNEQFF. DNA of the CDR3: TGTGCCAGCAGCTCCCTCTCAGGGAAATCCTACAATGAGCAGTTCTTC.

The chain links TRBV6-4 to TRBJ2-5; TRBD2 might be the D (5 bases). Germline V gives CDR1 MRHNA, CDR2 SNTAGT. Trimming removed 10 bases at V and 4 bases at J, with 22 bases between. The CDR3 sequence is 15 residues long. This CDR3 is CATFGRRSEGETQYF. CDR3 sequence (DNA): TGTGCCACCTTCGGACGGCGCTCTGAGGGAGAGACCCAGTACTTC.

The V and J genes are TRBV6-5 and TRBJ2-7; D may be TRBD2 (6 bases). This CDR3 has 15 amino acids. Trimming stripped 0 bases from V and 1 base from J, with 10 bases between. Germline CDR1 is MNHEY and CDR2 is SVGAGI. The CDR3 region has the DNA TGTGCCAGCAGTTACTCGAACGGGGGATCCTACGAGCAGTACTTC. Protein: CASSYSNGGSYEQYF.

The chain employs TRBV28 and TRBJ2-7; D is perhaps TRBD1 (5 bases). V lost 4 bases to trimming and J lost 5 bases, with 12 bases between them. The CDR3 has 13 amino acids. Per the germline V gene, CDR1 is MDHEN and CDR2 is SYDVKM. In DNA, the CDR3 is TGTGCCAGCAGTTCCGTAGCAGGGAACGAGCAGTACTTC. Protein sequence: CASSSVAGNEQYF.

This clone is a singleton in its sample. The rearrangement joins TRBV2 to TRBJ2-7; D possibly corresponds to TRBD2 (6 bases). CDR3 size: 15 residues. Trimming removed 7 bases at V and 1 base at J, with 17 bases between. Germline-derived CDR1 and CDR2 are SNHLY and FYNNEI. The CDR3 region is CASKVGGVLSYEQYF. The CDR3 region has the DNA TGTGCCAGCAAAGTGGGGGGAGTCCTTTCCTACGAGCAGTACTTC.

The chain has TRBV28 and TRBJ2-1; tentative D call: TRBD2 (6 bases). CDR1 and CDR2 from the germline V gene are MDHEN and SYDVKM. The CDR3 is made up of 14 amino acids. Trimming removed 4 bases from V and 4 bases from J, with 11 bases in between. CDR3 coding DNA: TGTGCCAGCAGTTATAGCAGCGGGTACAATGAGCAGTTCTTC. Its translation: CASSYSSGYNEQFF.

The V gene is TRBV7-2, the J gene TRBJ1-5, with 7 bases identical to TRBD1. Germline-derived CDR1 and CDR2 are SGHTA and FQGNSA. With 5 bases clipped from V and 3 bases from J, the junction kept 4 bases outside the gene matches. This CDR3 has 14 residues. The CDR3 bases are TGTGCCAGCAGCCCCGGGACAGTCAATCAGCCCCAGCATTTT. This encodes CASSPGTVNQPQHF.

The V and J genes are TRBV30 and TRBJ2-2; maybe TRBD2 (6 bases). Germline V lookup: CDR1 GTSNPN, CDR2 SVGIG (reference sequence). CDR3 size: 15 residues. This CDR3 is CAQPSPTAGTGELFF. The DNA of the CDR3 is TGTGCGCAGCCGAGCCCAACGGCGGGAACCGGGGAGCTGTTTTTT. The variable domain in full, with the rest retrieved from reference TRBV30 and TRBJ2-2, is SQTIHQWPATLVQPVGSPLSLECTVEGTSNPNLYWYRQAAGRGLQLLFYSVGIGQISSEVPQNLSASRPQDRQFILSSKKLLLSDSGFYLCAQPSPTAGTGELFFGEGSRLTVL.

This clone is a singleton in its sample. This chain uses TRBV7-9 with TRBJ1-3, with TRBD1 identical over 8 bases. Germline CDR1 and CDR2: SEHNR and FQNEAQ (reference sequence). Trimming took 4 bases from V and 3 from J; bases not matched to a gene: 2. The CDR3 length is 14 residues. CDR3 in amino acids: CASSSTGVGNTIYF. The CDR3 DNA sequence: TGTGCCAGCAGCTCGACAGGGGTTGGAAACACCATATATTTT.

The CDR3 region is CASSLGGSAYNEQFF. CDR3 in DNA: TGTGCCAGCAGCTTGGGCGGGAGCGCCTACAATGAGCAGTTCTTC. This sequence joins TRBV11-3 and TRBJ2-1, with TRBD2 matching over 7 bases. J was trimmed by 2 bases and V by 3 bases; bases with no gene match: 4. The CDR3 is 15 residues long. Germline V gene lookup returns CDR1 SGHNT and CDR2 YENEEA. Full variable domain (outside the CDR3, taken from reference TRBV11-3 and TRBJ2-1): EAGVVQSPRYKIIEKKQPVAFWCNPISGHNTLYWYLQNLGQGPELLIRYENEEAVDDSQLPKDRFSAERLKGVDSTLKIQPAELGDSAVYLCASSLGGSAYNEQFFGPGTRLTVL.

CDR3 amino acids: CASSEVTSSTDTQYF. The CDR3 DNA sequence: TGTGCCAGCAGTGAGGTTACCTCTAGCACAGATACGCAGTATTTT. The chain combines TRBV27 with TRBJ2-3; no reliable D call. This CDR3 comprises 15 residues. V gave up 5 bases and J gave up 0 bases, with 12 bases separating them. The germline V gene has CDR1 MNHEY and CDR2 SMNVEV (reference sequence).

The chain links TRBV29-1 to TRBJ1-1; tentative D call: TRBD1 (6 bases). Germline V CDR1 and CDR2: SQVTM, ANQGSEA. The CDR3 length is 13 residues. Trimming cost V 7 bases and J 2 bases, with 14 bases left between them. CDR3 sequence reads: CSGLTGPNTEAFF. CDR3 coding DNA: TGCAGCGGATTAACAGGGCCTAACACTGAAGCTTTCTTT.